The T cell receptor beta chain under discussion was sequenced for a study of blood T cell repertoires in COVID-19. In the authors' workflow: Using reference gene primer amplification, nucleated cell counts were estimated. The method was immunoSEQ multiplex PCR; TCRdb's version includes in-frame clones alone and lacks a portion of them. D and trimming were read from the DNA, whereas the V and J calls and clone size are those reported in that table. The table lists roughly 190,000 clones, approximately 87% of them singletons. This CDR3 contains 15 residues. V was pared by 6 bases and J by 6 bases, with 5 bases of the junction left unmatched. Germline-derived CDR1 and CDR2 are MGHDK and SYGVNS.

The chain couples TRBV25-1 to TRBJ2-2, with 12 bases aligning to TRBD1. Sample: peripheral blood. The receptor was isolated from a man between 18 and 35 years old with active or convalescent COVID-19. This CDR3 reads CASRLGQGASGELFF. The CDR3 region has the DNA TGTGCCAGCAGACTGGGACAGGGGGCCTCCGGGGAGCTGTTTTTT.